This T cell receptor beta chain comes out of a study of read filtering for tumor transcriptome and immune sequencing. Study context: The cohort had over 16 men and around 15 women aged roughly 45 to 90, mean roughly 66 years.

The study, taken as a whole, reports: Dropping single-read clonotypes raised IR-seq and RNA-seq shared-clonotype correlation.

The library was built from roughly 400 ng RNA with molecular barcoded adaptors for alpha/delta and beta/gamma chains. MiXCR, applied by TCRdb to the reads, yields one record per CDR3 protein. This table has 35,000 to 50,000 distinct CDR3 sequences, 15% to 20% appearing once. The V end was cut by 6 bases, the J end by 5 bases, with 11 bases between. Germline assignment: CDR1 DFQATT and CDR2 SNEGSKA (reference sequence). The CDR3 spans 11 residues. This clonotype has more than one count but fewer than ten. As yet, its antigen is unknown. Sequencing was performed on a population of CD138-negative cells sorted from bone marrow. The chain links TRBV20-1 to TRBJ2-7, with a weak D call TRBD1 (6 bases). The TCR sequence derives from a donor aged 40 or over with multiple myeloma. The chain's CDR3 is CSAKQGNEQYF. The CDR3 bases are TGCAGTGCAAAACAGGGAAACGAGCAGTACTTC.